Sequencing of this T cell receptor beta chain was carried out in a study of Graves' ophthalmopathy and Graves' hyperthyroidism. Study-level results: As the model predicted ophthalmopathy progression, it achieved a sensitivity of nearly 71% and a specificity of 72.22%. Also, most clonotypes expanded in the thyroid above 0.001 frequency appeared in blood. Cross-validated, the 13-signature model showed 87.88%/81.08% sensitivity/specificity, and 80%/75% in the test set.

The V segment lost 6 bases and the J segment 6 bases; nucleotides outside the gene matches: 13. Germline lookup yields CDR1 SEHNR and CDR2 FQNEAQ (reference sequence). CDR3 length: 15 residues. Pregnancy or lactation, uncontrolled infections and other autoimmune diseases were grounds for excluding patients. This clonotype occurred a few times. Its cognate antigen is unknown. As the template, RNA transcripts were used to amplify TCR beta CDR3 regions. First-round RT-PCR with HTBI primers preceded a second-round multiplex PCR. TCRdb recomputed calls from the multiplex PCR reads with MiXCR, one row per CDR3 protein. The sample includes around 1,000,000 distinct CDR3 sequences, about 35% seen only once; the top ten take 8.5% to 14%.

The chain links TRBV7-9 to TRBJ1-2; 7 nucleotides line up with TRBD1. The source material was peripheral blood or thyroid tissue (not recorded which). This TCR came from an adult man with Graves' hyperthyroidism. The CDR3 loop is CASRYKDRDGNGYTF. The CDR3 DNA reads TGTGCCAGCAGATATAAAGACAGGGACGGGAATGGCTACACCTTC.